The 4 T cell receptor beta chains below were found in one sample sequenced in a study of T cells after yellow fever vaccination (dated by TCRdb to about 2019). Libraries were made using 5' RACE. TCRdb names Illumina HiSeq 2500 as the instrument used. The public sequencing data were trimmed at Q25 with fastp and processed into clonotypes with MiXCR by TCRdb, which kept only in-frame beta chains. Entries that share a CDR3 protein sequence are merged under the most common genes and DNA. In all, the sample holds roughly 500,000 distinct CDR3 sequences, and about a fifth of those were seen once. Together, the top ten hold roughly an eighth of the sample. Per the publication, the treatment or condition label means: live attenuated yellow fever vaccine strain. This material consisted of PBMCs, taken 15 days after the yellow fever booster vaccination. These TCRs come from a man aged 25-45 years who received the YFV17D yellow fever vaccine.

The rearrangement links TRBV5-1 to TRBJ2-3, with 7 bases fitting TRBD1. Germline CDR1 is SGHRS and CDR2 is YFSETQ. The ends lost 0 bases at V and 2 bases at J; junction bases unmatched: 9. This CDR3 has 17 residues. The CDR3 here is CASSLVVGGTSTDTQYF. CDR3 coding DNA: TGCGCCAGCAGCTTGGTGGTAGGGGGCACCTCCACAGATACGCAGTATTTT.

This chain uses TRBV5-1 with TRBJ2-2, with 14 bases identical to TRBD2. With 4 bases clipped from V and 1 base from J, the junction kept 3 bases outside the gene matches. CDR1 is SGHRS, CDR2 YFSETQ, per germline. The CDR3 contains 17 residues. CDR3 region: CASSGGTSGRNTGELFF. In DNA form, the CDR3 reads TGCGCCAGCAGCGGCGGGACTAGCGGGAGGAACACCGGGGAGCTGTTTTTT.

The V gene is TRBV20-1, the J gene TRBJ1-2; D is uncertain. Germline loops: CDR1 DFQATT, CDR2 SNEGSKA (reference sequence). V lost 1 base and J 5 bases, leaving 23 bases between the germline ends. The CDR3 totals 17 residues. The DNA for the CDR3 is TGCAGTGCTAGAGTGGGGATGTGGACGGAGGGATGGTATGGCTACACCTTC. The encoded protein is CSARVGMWTEGWYGYTF.

The V call is TRBV5-1, the J call TRBJ2-7; D might be TRBD1 (5 bases). Trimming shortened V by 5 bases and J by 0 bases, and 15 bases separated the two germline ends. The CDR3 has 15 residues. Looked up from germline, CDR1 is SGHRS and CDR2 is YFSETQ. This chain's CDR3 is CASRPGHTNSYEQYF. For the CDR3, the DNA is TGCGCCAGCAGACCCGGACACACGAACTCCTACGAGCAGTACTTC.